The 32 T cell receptor beta chains below were found in one sample sequenced in a study of control samples from healthy donors and cancer patients. The protocol was immunoSEQ multiplex PCR, while the TCRdb copy is restricted to in-frame clones and leaves out a portion. This sample carries about 60,000 clones, roughly 95% of them seen once, and the ten largest clones take 0.85% to 1.4%. The sequenced sample consisted of blood. The receptor source for this set is a woman younger than 30 in good health.

J is TRBJ1-1 and V is TRBV6-6, with D hard to call. Trimming took off 0 bases at V and 5 bases at J, with 7 bases between the two ends. Germline-derived CDR1 and CDR2 are MNHNY and SVGAGI (reference sequence). This CDR3 has 13 residues. CDR3 nucleotide sequence: TGTGCCAGCAGTTACTCTTTCGAGACTGAAGCTTTCTTT. This gives the protein CASSYSFETEAFF.

The chain links TRBV24-1 to TRBJ2-3; D remains unclear. V gave up 6 bases and J gave up 2 bases, with 8 bases separating them. The CDR3 loop spans 13 amino acids. In germline, CDR1 is KGHDR, CDR2 SFDVKD. The CDR3 region has the DNA TGTGCCACCAGTACCCCCTTCACAGATACGCAGTATTTT. Amino acid sequence: CATSTPFTDTQYF.

V gene TRBV2 combines with J gene TRBJ1-5; D is ambiguous. Deletions cut 5 bases from V and 7 bases from J, with 21 bases between. CDR1 SNHLY and CDR2 FYNNEI come from the germline V gene. The length of the CDR3 is 16 residues. DNA for the CDR3: TGTGCCAGCAGTTACTTGGTTGTGGGGATCAGGCAGCCCCAGCATTTT. Its translation: CASSYLVVGIRQPQHF.

The chain uses TRBV5-5 and TRBJ1-1, with D maybe TRBD1 (5 bases). Between the trimmed V and J ends, which lost 2 bases and 3 bases, there was a span of 11 bases. From germline, CDR1 is SGHKS and CDR2 YYEKEE (reference sequence). The CDR3 consists of 14 residues. CDR3 sequence reads: CASSFGTGYTEAFF. The CDR3 coding sequence is TGTGCCAGCAGCTTCGGGACGGGGTACACTGAAGCTTTCTTT. The whole variable domain, filled in from reference TRBV5-5 and TRBJ1-1, reads DAGVTQSPTHLIKTRGQQVTLRCSPISGHKSVSWYQQVLGQGPQFIFQYYEKEERGRGNFPDRFSARQFPNYSSELNVNALLLGDSALYLCASSFGTGYTEAFFGQGTRLTVV.

The rearrangement joins TRBV4-1 to TRBJ1-4; perhaps TRBD1 as D (6 bases). In germline, CDR1 is MGHRA, CDR2 YSYEKL. Trimming shortened V by 2 bases and J by 5 bases, and 12 bases separated the two germline ends. The CDR3 has 15 residues. The CDR3 spells CASSQRAGENEKLFF. DNA for the CDR3: TGCGCCAGCAGCCAACGCGCAGGGGAGAATGAAAAACTGTTTTTT.

This chain links TRBV10-3 with TRBJ1-1, with TRBD1 as a possible D gene (5 bases). V lost 10 bases and J 1 base, leaving 19 bases between the germline ends. CDR1 is ENHRY, CDR2 SYGVKD, per germline. The CDR3 has 15 amino acids. CDR3 in amino acids: CATSPGKSGNTEAFF. The CDR3 region has the DNA TGTGCCACAAGCCCAGGGAAGAGCGGGAACACTGAAGCTTTCTTT.

CDR3 DNA: TGTGCCAGCAGCGTCTACAAAGATACTTATGGCTACACCTTC. This gives the protein CASSVYKDTYGYTF. This chain links TRBV9 with TRBJ1-2, with D uncertain. CDR1 and CDR2 from the germline V gene are SGDLS and YYNGEE. Between the trimmed V and J ends, which lost 2 bases and 5 bases, there was a span of 13 bases. This CDR3 region has 14 residues.

The chain joins TRBV19 to TRBJ2-5; 11 bases line up with TRBD2. CDR1 and CDR2 from the germline V gene are LNHDA and SQIVND (reference sequence). J lost 4 bases, V lost 2 bases, and 6 bases had no gene match. The CDR3 length is 16 residues. The CDR3 DNA sequence: TGTGCCAGTAGTATAACTAGCGGGGGTCCGGGAGAGACCCAGTACTTC. It encodes CASSITSGGPGETQYF.

A few counts support this clone. The chain combines TRBV30 with TRBJ1-1; D not resolved. CDR1 and CDR2 (germline): GTSNPN, SVGIG (reference sequence). This CDR3 spans 11 amino acids. Trimming removed 2 bases from V and 10 bases from J, with 11 bases in between. This CDR3 reads CAWSLVDGAFF. DNA of the CDR3: TGTGCCTGGAGTCTTGTGGATGGAGCTTTCTTT.

Only one count was recorded for this clone. A junction end diverges from the germline sequence, so it may reflect a read error. The rearrangement links TRBV4-1 to TRBJ2-2; TRBD2 might be the D (7 bases). This CDR3 has 15 amino acids. Germline assignment: CDR1 MGHRA and CDR2 YSYEKL. The CDR3 spells CARSQGGGLAGELFF. CDR3 in DNA: TGCGCCCGCAGCCAAGGGGGGGGCCTCGCCGGGGAGCTGTTTTTT.

The rearrangement uses TRBV18 and TRBJ1-6; possible D gene TRBD1, 6 bases. Germline V lookup: CDR1 KGHSH, CDR2 LQKENI. The CDR3 has 17 residues. Between the trimmed V and J ends, which lost 3 bases and 4 bases, there was a span of 16 bases. The CDR3 spells CASSPGRGPYYNSPLHF. CDR3 DNA: TGTGCCAGCTCACCCGGACGGGGGCCCTATTATAATTCACCCCTCCACTTT. Full variable domain (rest looked up from reference TRBV18 and TRBJ1-6): NAGVMQNPRHLVRRRGQEARLRCSPMKGHSHVYWYRQLPEEGLKFMVYLQKENIIDESGMPKERFSAEFPKEGPSILRIQQVVRGDSAAYFCASSPGRGPYYNSPLHFGNGTRLTVT.

The chain couples TRBV5-6 to TRBJ2-1, with D perhaps TRBD1 or TRBD2 (5 bases each). Germline V gives CDR1 SGHDT, CDR2 YYEEEE. V dropped 2 bases and J dropped 1 base, with 16 bases sitting between them. This CDR3 has 17 residues. The CDR3 DNA sequence: TGTGCCAGCAGCTTTTCGCCCGGGACGGGATCCTACAATGAGCAGTTCTTC. This codes for CASSFSPGTGSYNEQFF.

CDR3 bases: TGTGCCTGGAGCGGGGGGGCCAGGGCAGATACGCAGTATTTT. This translates into CAWSGGARADTQYF. The chain employs TRBV30 and TRBJ2-3, with 8 bases lining up with TRBD2. The germline gives CDR1 GTSNPN, CDR2 SVGIG (reference sequence). Unmatched junction bases numbered 6, after V lost 3 bases and J lost 4 bases. This CDR3 spans 14 amino acids.

CDR3 loop: CAIGQPQHF. In DNA, the CDR3 is TGTGCCATCGGTCAGCCCCAGCATTTT. This chain connects TRBV10-3 to TRBJ1-5; D remains unclear. Germline CDR1 reads ENHRY; CDR2 reads SYGVKD. Trimming left V 8 bases short and J 6 bases short, with 2 bases between. The CDR3 length is 9 residues.

The rearrangement links TRBV5-1 to TRBJ2-2; weak D call: TRBD2 (8 bases). There are 18 residues in the CDR3. The V gene's germline CDR1 is SGHRS and CDR2 YFSETQ. Trimming stripped 3 bases from V and 3 bases from J, with 21 bases between. The DNA of the CDR3 is TGCGCCAGCAGCTCGGGAGGGGCGACAGGGTTATACACCGGGGAGCTGTTTTTT. This translates into CASSSGGATGLYTGELFF. The variable domain in full, with the rest retrieved from reference TRBV5-1 and TRBJ2-2, is KAGVTQTPRYLIKTRGQQVTLSCSPISGHRSVSWYQQTPGQGLQFLFEYFSETQRNKGNFPGRFSGRQFSNSRSEMNVSTLELGDSALYLCASSSGGATGLYTGELFFGEGSRLTVL.

This chain joins TRBV9 and TRBJ2-6, with no clear D. V dropped 4 bases and J dropped 5 bases, with 16 bases sitting between them. Germline V gene sequence: CDR1 SGDLS, CDR2 YYNGEE. This CDR3 contains 16 residues. The CDR3 sequence: CASSLSADFRANVLTF. As DNA, the CDR3 is TGTGCCAGCAGCCTTTCTGCCGATTTCAGGGCCAACGTCCTGACTTTC. The complete variable domain, with remaining parts taken from reference TRBV9 and TRBJ2-6, reads DSGVTQTPKHLITATGQRVTLRCSPRSGDLSVYWYQQSLDQGLQFLIQYYNGEERAKGNILERFSAQQFPDLHSELNLSSLELGDSALYFCASSLSADFRANVLTFGAGSRLTVL.

The rearrangement joins TRBV9 to TRBJ2-1; D not resolved. This CDR3 comprises 12 residues. V was clipped by 3 bases and J by 6 bases, with 7 bases between them. Looked up from germline, CDR1 is SGDLS and CDR2 is YYNGEE. Here the CDR3 DNA reads TGTGCCAGCAGCGAACAGTTCAATGAGCAGTTCTTC. It translates to CASSEQFNEQFF.

Of note for this clone: An end of the junction differs from the germline gene, which may be a read error. V and J are TRBV4-1 and TRBJ2-2, with D tentatively TRBD1 (6 bases). Germline assignment: CDR1 MGHRA and CDR2 YSYEKL. The CDR3 loop spans 15 amino acids. The CDR3, as DNA: TGCGCCAGCAGCCCCGGGACAAGGAACTCCGGGGAGCTGTTTTTT. Translating it yields CASSPGTRNSGELFF.

The V and J genes are TRBV28 and TRBJ2-7; possibly TRBD2 for D (7 bases). Germline CDR1 is MDHEN and CDR2 is SYDVKM. The CDR3 is 16 amino acids. V was pared by 5 bases and J by 5 bases, with 22 bases between. The CDR3 protein is CASSRPLGGGRHEQYF. The CDR3 DNA is TGTGCCAGCAGTCGACCCCTAGGGGGGGGAAGGCACGAGCAGTACTTC.

This chain joins TRBV7-2 and TRBJ1-1; 10 bases match TRBD1. Looked up from germline, CDR1 is SGHTA and CDR2 is FQGNSA. The CDR3 has 16 residues. V lost 2 bases, J lost 5 bases, and 8 bases stayed unmatched. CDR3 in DNA: TGTGCCAGCAGCTTATGGTTCGACAGGGGGCAGACTGAAGCTTTCTTT. Translation: CASSLWFDRGQTEAFF.

V usage is TRBV30 and J usage is TRBJ2-4, with a tentative D call TRBD2 (6 bases). The CDR3 length is 12 residues. Trimming took off 3 bases at V and 8 bases at J, with 11 bases between the two ends. CDR1 and CDR2 from the germline V gene are GTSNPN and SVGIG (reference sequence). This CDR3 reads CAWSTWGDIQYF. The CDR3 nucleotides are TGTGCCTGGAGCACTTGGGGGGACATTCAGTACTTC.

This sequence joins TRBV5-6 and TRBJ1-2; TRBD1 matches at 10 bases. The CDR3 contains 13 residues. The J segment lost 8 bases and the V segment lost 4 bases, leaving 5 bases of the junction unmatched. Germline V lookup: CDR1 SGHDT, CDR2 YYEEEE. The CDR3 reads CASSRQGAQGYTF. The CDR3 DNA follows: TGTGCCAGCAGCCGACAGGGGGCGCAAGGCTACACCTTC.

This chain links TRBV19 with TRBJ2-5; tentative D call: TRBD2 (6 bases). The CDR3 loop spans 20 amino acids. The germline CDR1 and CDR2 sequences are LNHDA and SQIVND (reference sequence). Trimming shortened V by 4 bases and J by 2 bases, and 29 bases separated the two germline ends. The CDR3 loop reads CASSTGSPTLRGGLQETQYF. CDR3 DNA: TGTGCCAGTAGTACGGGATCACCAACGCTCAGAGGAGGGCTGCAAGAGACCCAGTACTTC.

The chain employs TRBV24-1 and TRBJ1-2; 7 positions agree with TRBD1. CDR1 and CDR2 from the germline V gene are KGHDR and SFDVKD. The ends lost 7 bases at V and 8 bases at J; junction bases unmatched: 9. The CDR3 totals 13 residues. CDR3 in amino acids: CATRDDRVRGYTF. CDR3 DNA: TGTGCCACCAGGGATGACAGGGTACGCGGCTACACCTTC.

This CDR3 is CAWRSGSYNSPLHF. CDR3 nucleotide sequence: TGTGCCTGGAGATCGGGCTCCTATAATTCACCCCTCCACTTT. The chain employs TRBV30 and TRBJ1-6; D not resolved. CDR3 size: 14 residues. CDR1 and CDR2 from the germline V gene are GTSNPN and SVGIG (reference sequence). Between the trimmed V and J ends, which lost 3 bases and 0 bases, there was a span of 6 bases.

The chain carries TRBV11-2 and TRBJ1-1, with D unclear. V gave up 5 bases and J gave up 2 bases, with 3 bases separating them. The CDR3 runs to 11 residues. Germline CDR1 is SGHAT and CDR2 is FQNNGV. In DNA, the CDR3 is TGTGCCAGCAGCGGCAACACTGAAGCTTTCTTT. Its translation is CASSGNTEAFF.

V and J are TRBV10-3 and TRBJ1-2; maybe TRBD1 (5 bases). The CDR3 runs to 13 residues. V was pared by 5 bases and J by 2 bases, with 9 bases between. CDR1 and CDR2 (germline): ENHRY, SYGVKD. DNA of the CDR3: TGTGCCATCAGTCCTGACAGCAACTATGGCTACACCTTC. Translated, it gives CAISPDSNYGYTF.

This clone was detected only once. V and J are TRBV3-1 (or the pseudogene TRBV3-2) and TRBJ1-1; possible D gene TRBD1, 6 bases. The V end lost 0 bases, the J end lost 1 base, and 15 bases lay between the germline ends. Germline-derived CDR1 and CDR2 are LGHDT and YNNKEL (reference sequence). The CDR3 totals 17 residues. The CDR3 is CASSQEGLLQGNTEAFF. The CDR3 nucleotides read TGTGCCAGCAGCCAAGAGGGTCTATTACAGGGGAACACTGAAGCTTTCTTT.

J is TRBJ2-1 and V is TRBV3-1 (or the pseudogene TRBV3-2); weak D call: TRBD2 (6 bases). The length of the CDR3 is 14 residues. The ends were cut back, 2 bases at V and 5 bases at J, with 10 bases in the middle. The germline V gene encodes CDR1 LGHDT and CDR2 YNNKEL (reference sequence). The CDR3 nucleotides are TGTGCCAGCAGCCAACGGCGGGGAAACAATGAGCAGTTCTTC. Protein sequence: CASSQRRGNNEQFF.

This chain uses TRBV19 with TRBJ1-6, with 9 bases fitting TRBD1. The CDR3 length is 17 residues. Germline-derived CDR1 and CDR2 are LNHDA and SQIVND (reference sequence). The V gene end was trimmed by 1 base and the J gene end by 10 bases; junction bases not matched to a gene: 11. In nucleotides, the CDR3 is TGTGCCAGTAGTATAGTACCCGCGGGACAGGGAAGCTCACCCCTCCACTTT. Amino acid sequence: CASSIVPAGQGSSPLHF. The variable domain in full, with the rest retrieved from reference TRBV19 and TRBJ1-6, is DGGITQSPKYLFRKEGQNVTLSCEQNLNHDAMYWYRQDPGQGLRLIYYSQIVNDFQKGDIAEGYSVSREKKESFPLTVTSAQKNPTAFYLCASSIVPAGQGSSPLHFGNGTRLTVT.

V gene TRBV6-5 combines with J gene TRBJ1-1; D gene ambiguous. This CDR3 contains 13 residues. Trimming took 6 bases from V and 0 from J, leaving 8 bases between them. Germline CDR1 MNHEY, CDR2 SVGAGI. Here the CDR3 reads CASSALMNTEAFF. The CDR3 nucleotides read TGTGCCAGCAGCGCCCTCATGAACACTGAAGCTTTCTTT.

V gene TRBV5-4 combines with J gene TRBJ2-1; D ambiguous. CDR3 length equals 13 residues. Germline values: CDR1 SGHNT, CDR2 YYREEE (reference sequence). V lost 0 bases to trimming and J lost 3 bases, with 4 bases between them. Here the CDR3 reads CASSLADYNEQFF. CDR3 bases: TGTGCCAGCAGCTTGGCCGACTACAATGAGCAGTTCTTC.